This T cell receptor (beta chain) came from a study of shared clonotypes between healthy human individuals. General observations from the study: Compared with memory subsets, naive subsets generally had larger estimated richness. The generation probabilities recorded for non-shared clonotypes fell below those of clonotypes shared by all four donors.

In regard to this clone: Its specificity is not known.

Profiling relied on immunoSEQ multiplex PCR, and the TCRdb table lists in-frame clones only, not all of them. Of roughly 1 million clones listed, 75% to 85% are singletons. Trimming removed 5 bases from V and 5 bases from J, with 25 bases in between. The CDR3 has 17 amino acids. CDR1 and CDR2 (germline): SGHRS, YFSETQ. The receptor comes from a young man in good health. Some clones in this sample may be carry-over from other donors' samples. The sequencing input was memory CD4+ T cells from PBMCs. Subset reported: CD45RA-negative fraction. This chain links TRBV5-1 with TRBJ2-5, with D maybe TRBD2 (6 bases). CDR3 coding DNA: TGCGCCAGCAGTTTTATTCCGGGACGACCAGGAGGGGAGACCCAGTACTTC. It codes for CASSFIPGRPGGETQYF.